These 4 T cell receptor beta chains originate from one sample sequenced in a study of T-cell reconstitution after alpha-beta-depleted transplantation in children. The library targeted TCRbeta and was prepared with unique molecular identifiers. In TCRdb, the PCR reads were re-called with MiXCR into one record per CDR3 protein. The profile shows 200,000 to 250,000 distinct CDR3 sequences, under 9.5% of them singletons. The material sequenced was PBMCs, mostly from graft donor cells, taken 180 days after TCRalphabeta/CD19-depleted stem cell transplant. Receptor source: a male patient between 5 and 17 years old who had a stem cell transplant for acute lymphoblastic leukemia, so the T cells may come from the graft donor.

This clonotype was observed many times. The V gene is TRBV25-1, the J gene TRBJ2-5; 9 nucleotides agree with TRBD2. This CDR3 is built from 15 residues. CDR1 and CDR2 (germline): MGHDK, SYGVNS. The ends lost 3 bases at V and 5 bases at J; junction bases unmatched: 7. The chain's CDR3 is CASSEFGTSYETQYF. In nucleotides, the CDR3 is TGTGCCAGCAGTGAGTTCGGGACTAGCTACGAGACCCAGTACTTC.

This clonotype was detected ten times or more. CDR3 amino acids: CSARAWDSGPRETQYF. The CDR3 nucleotides read TGCAGTGCTAGGGCATGGGATAGCGGTCCGCGGGAGACCCAGTACTTC. The chain combines TRBV20-1 with TRBJ2-5, with TRBD2 as a possible D gene (6 bases). The ends were cut back, 3 bases at V and 5 bases at J, with 22 bases in the middle. CDR3 length: 16 residues. Germline V gene data show CDR1 as DFQATT and CDR2 as SNEGSKA (reference sequence).

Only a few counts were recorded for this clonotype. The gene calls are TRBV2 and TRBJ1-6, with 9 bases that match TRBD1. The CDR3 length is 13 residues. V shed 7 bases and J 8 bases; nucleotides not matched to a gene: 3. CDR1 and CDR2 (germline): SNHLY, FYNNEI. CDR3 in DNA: TGTGCCAGCACGGACAGGGGTCATTCACCCCTCCACTTT. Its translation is CASTDRGHSPLHF.

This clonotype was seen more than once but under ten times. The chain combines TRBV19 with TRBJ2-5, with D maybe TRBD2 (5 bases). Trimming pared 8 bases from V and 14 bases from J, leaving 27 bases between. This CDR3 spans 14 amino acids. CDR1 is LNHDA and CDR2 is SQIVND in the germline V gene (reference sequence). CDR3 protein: CASWTDLDDSSPYF. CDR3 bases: TGTGCCAGTTGGACTGACCTCGATGACTCAAGCCCTTACTTC.